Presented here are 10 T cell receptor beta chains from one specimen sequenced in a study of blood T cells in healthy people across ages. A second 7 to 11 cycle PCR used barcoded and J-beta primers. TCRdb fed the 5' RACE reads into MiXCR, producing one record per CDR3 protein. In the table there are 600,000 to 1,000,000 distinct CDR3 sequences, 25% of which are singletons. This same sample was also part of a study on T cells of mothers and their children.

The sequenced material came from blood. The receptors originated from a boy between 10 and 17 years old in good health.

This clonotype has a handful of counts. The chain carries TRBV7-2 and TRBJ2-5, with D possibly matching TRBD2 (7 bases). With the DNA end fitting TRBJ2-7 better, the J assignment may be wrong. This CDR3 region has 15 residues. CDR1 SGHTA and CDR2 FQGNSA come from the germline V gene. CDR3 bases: TGTGCCAGCAGCCCCCTGGGGCGGGGGCGAAACGAGCAGTACTTC. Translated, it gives CASSPLGRGRNEQYF.

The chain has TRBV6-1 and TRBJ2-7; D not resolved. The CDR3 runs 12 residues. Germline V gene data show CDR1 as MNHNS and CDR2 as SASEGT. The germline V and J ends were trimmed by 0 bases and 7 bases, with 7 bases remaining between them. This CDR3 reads CASSEAPLEQYF. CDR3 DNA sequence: TGTGCCAGCAGTGAAGCGCCCCTGGAGCAGTACTTC.

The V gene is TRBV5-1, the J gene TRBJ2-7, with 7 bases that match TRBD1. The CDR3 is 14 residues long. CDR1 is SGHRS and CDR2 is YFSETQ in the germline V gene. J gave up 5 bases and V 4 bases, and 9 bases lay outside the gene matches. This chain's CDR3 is CASSTIRTGHEQYF. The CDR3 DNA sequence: TGCGCCAGCAGCACTATTAGGACAGGCCACGAGCAGTACTTC.

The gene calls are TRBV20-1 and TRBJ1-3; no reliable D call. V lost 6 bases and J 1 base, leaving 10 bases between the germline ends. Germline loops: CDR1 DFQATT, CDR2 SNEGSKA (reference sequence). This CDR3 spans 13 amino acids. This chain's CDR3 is CSAESHSGNTIYF. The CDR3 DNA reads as TGCAGTGCCGAGTCACATTCTGGAAACACCATATATTTT.

The CDR3 reads CASSIPFYTEAFF. CDR3 bases: TGTGCCAGTAGTATCCCCTTCTACACTGAAGCTTTCTTT. V usage is TRBV19 and J usage is TRBJ1-1; D uncertain. Between the trimmed V and J ends, which lost 3 bases and 3 bases, there was a span of 8 bases. This CDR3 contains 13 residues. CDR1 and CDR2 from the germline V gene are LNHDA and SQIVND (reference sequence). Together with reference TRBV19 and TRBJ1-1, the CDR3 gives the full variable domain: DGGITQSPKYLFRKEGQNVTLSCEQNLNHDAMYWYRQDPGQGLRLIYYSQIVNDFQKGDIAEGYSVSREKKESFPLTVTSAQKNPTAFYLCASSIPFYTEAFFGQGTRLTVV.

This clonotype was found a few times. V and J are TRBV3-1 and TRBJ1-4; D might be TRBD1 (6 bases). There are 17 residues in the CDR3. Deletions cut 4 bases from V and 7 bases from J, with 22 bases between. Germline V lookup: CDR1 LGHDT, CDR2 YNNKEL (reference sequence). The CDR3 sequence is CASSLDPLQGKAEKLFF. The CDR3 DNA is TGTGCCAGCAGCCTAGACCCCTTACAGGGCAAAGCTGAAAAACTGTTTTTT.

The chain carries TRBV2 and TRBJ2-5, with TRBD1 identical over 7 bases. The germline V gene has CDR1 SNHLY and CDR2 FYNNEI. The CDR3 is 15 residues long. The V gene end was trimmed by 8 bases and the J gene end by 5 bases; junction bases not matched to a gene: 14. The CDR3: CASPKTQGRQETQYF. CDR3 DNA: TGTGCCAGCCCTAAAACACAGGGGCGACAGGAGACCCAGTACTTC.

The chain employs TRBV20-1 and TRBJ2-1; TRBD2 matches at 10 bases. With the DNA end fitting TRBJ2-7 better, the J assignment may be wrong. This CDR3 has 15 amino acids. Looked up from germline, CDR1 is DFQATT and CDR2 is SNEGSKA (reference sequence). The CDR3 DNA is TGCAGTGCTAGAGATGTCAGCGGGAGGGTCTACGAGCAGTACTTC. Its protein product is CSARDVSGRVYEQYF.

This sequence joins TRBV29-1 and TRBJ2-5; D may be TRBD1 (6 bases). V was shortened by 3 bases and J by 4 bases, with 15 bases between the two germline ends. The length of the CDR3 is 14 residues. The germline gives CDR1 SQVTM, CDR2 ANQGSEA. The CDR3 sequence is CSVEFYRAGETQYF. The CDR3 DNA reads TGCAGCGTTGAGTTTTACAGGGCAGGAGAGACCCAGTACTTC.

The CDR3 here is CASSLQGALNEQFF. CDR3 bases: TGCGCCAGCAGCTTGCAGGGGGCATTAAATGAGCAGTTCTTC. This chain connects TRBV5-1 to TRBJ2-1; the match to TRBD1 covers 8 bases. The CDR3 covers 14 residues. From germline, CDR1 is SGHRS and CDR2 YFSETQ. V shed 1 base, J shed 7 bases, and the junction held 4 bases outside the gene matches. Drawing the rest from reference TRBV5-1 and TRBJ2-1, the complete variable domain is KAGVTQTPRYLIKTRGQQVTLSCSPISGHRSVSWYQQTPGQGLQFLFEYFSETQRNKGNFPGRFSGRQFSNSRSEMNVSTLELGDSALYLCASSLQGALNEQFFGPGTRLTVL.